This passage covers 10 T cell receptor beta chains from one sample sequenced in a study of T cell responses to AZD1222 COVID-19 vaccine. The protocol was immunoSEQ multiplex PCR, while the TCRdb copy is restricted to in-frame clones and leaves out a portion. Counted here are roughly 110,000 clones, 80% to 90% occurring once; the ten biggest clones make up 6.6%. Sequenced material: peripheral blood, taken on day 0 of AZD1222 vaccination. The receptors were sampled from an adult in good health.

The chain carries TRBV5-5 and TRBJ1-1; D is unresolved. V dropped 0 bases and J dropped 1 base, with 7 bases sitting between them. The CDR3 contains 14 residues. Germline-derived CDR1 and CDR2 are SGHKS and YYEKEE (reference sequence). The CDR3 DNA reads TGTGCCAGCAGCTTGGAAACATGGAACACTGAAGCTTTCTTT. Translated: CASSLETWNTEAFF.

This chain uses TRBV5-4 with TRBJ2-7; 10 nucleotides agree with TRBD2. After removal of 3 bases from V and 11 bases from J, the junction contained 8 bases not matched to a gene. This CDR3 is built from 13 residues. Germline V gene data show CDR1 as SGHNT and CDR2 as YYREEE (reference sequence). CDR3 sequence reads: CASSSGTSDGKYF. The CDR3 coding sequence is TGTGCCAGCAGCTCCGGGACTAGCGACGGAAAGTACTTC.

The gene calls are TRBV6-5 and TRBJ2-5; 9 nucleotides align to TRBD1. Germline CDR1 reads MNHEY; CDR2 reads SVGAGI. V gave up 2 bases and J gave up 5 bases; unmatched junction bases: 6. The CDR3 is 15 residues long. Here the CDR3 reads CASSYGTGKGETQYF. CDR3 DNA: TGTGCCAGCAGTTACGGGACAGGGAAGGGGGAGACCCAGTACTTC.

V usage is TRBV9 and J usage is TRBJ2-2; D is ambiguous. Trimming left V 3 bases short and J 4 bases short, with 13 bases between. The CDR3 sequence is 15 residues long. CDR1 and CDR2 (germline): SGDLS, YYNGEE. CDR3 region: CASSAHRLGTGELFF. The CDR3 DNA sequence: TGTGCCAGCAGCGCCCACCGGCTGGGCACCGGGGAGCTGTTTTTT.

This chain joins TRBV15 and TRBJ1-2; D uncertain. The germline CDR1 and CDR2 sequences are LNHNV and YYDKDF (reference sequence). This CDR3 comprises 13 residues. Trimming removed 0 bases at V and 7 bases at J, with 9 bases between. In DNA form, the CDR3 reads TGTGCCACCAGCAGAGATCCGACAAGTGGCTACACCTTC. It yields the protein CATSRDPTSGYTF.

This chain uses TRBV28 with TRBJ1-2; no reliable D call. Per germline, CDR1 MDHEN and CDR2 SYDVKM. Trimming took off 4 bases at V and 5 bases at J, with 17 bases between the two ends. The CDR3 is 15 amino acids. In DNA form, the CDR3 reads TGTGCCAGCAGTTCGGAGGCCACGGAACAATATGGCTACACCTTC. It encodes CASSSEATEQYGYTF.

The CDR3 nucleotides are TGTGCCAGCAGCTTAGGGGCCGTGAACACCGGGGAGCTGTTTTTT. As protein: CASSLGAVNTGELFF. The V gene is TRBV7-2, the J gene TRBJ2-2; D ambiguous. The CDR3 runs to 15 residues. Germline V gene data show CDR1 as SGHTA and CDR2 as FQGNSA. V lost 1 base and J 1 base, leaving 7 bases between the germline ends.

This clone occurred a few times. The CDR3 protein is CATSRDLQVGQPQHF. As DNA, the CDR3 is TGTGCCACCAGCAGAGATTTACAGGTCGGTCAGCCCCAGCATTTT. The chain has TRBV15 and TRBJ1-5; D is possibly TRBD1 (5 bases). This CDR3 has 15 residues. V dropped 0 bases and J dropped 6 bases, with 12 bases sitting between them. Germline CDR1 LNHNV, CDR2 YYDKDF (reference sequence).

The chain combines TRBV6-5 with TRBJ2-2; D assignment may be TRBD1 or TRBD2 (5 bases each). The V gene lost 5 bases and the J gene lost 2 bases, with 9 bases spanning the gap. This CDR3 comprises 14 residues. Germline CDR1 is MNHEY and CDR2 is SVGAGI. The CDR3 DNA reads TGTGCCAGCAGTCCGAGGGGAAACACCGGGGAGCTGTTTTTT. This translates into CASSPRGNTGELFF.

This chain joins TRBV24-1 and TRBJ2-3, with a possible D match to TRBD2 (6 bases). The germline V and J ends were trimmed by 6 bases and 3 bases, with 15 bases remaining between them. Germline V gives CDR1 KGHDR, CDR2 SFDVKD. The CDR3 has 15 amino acids. Written as DNA, the CDR3 is TGTGCCACCAGTTTTCCCGGGAGAGGAACAGATACGCAGTATTTT. Its translation is CATSFPGRGTDTQYF.